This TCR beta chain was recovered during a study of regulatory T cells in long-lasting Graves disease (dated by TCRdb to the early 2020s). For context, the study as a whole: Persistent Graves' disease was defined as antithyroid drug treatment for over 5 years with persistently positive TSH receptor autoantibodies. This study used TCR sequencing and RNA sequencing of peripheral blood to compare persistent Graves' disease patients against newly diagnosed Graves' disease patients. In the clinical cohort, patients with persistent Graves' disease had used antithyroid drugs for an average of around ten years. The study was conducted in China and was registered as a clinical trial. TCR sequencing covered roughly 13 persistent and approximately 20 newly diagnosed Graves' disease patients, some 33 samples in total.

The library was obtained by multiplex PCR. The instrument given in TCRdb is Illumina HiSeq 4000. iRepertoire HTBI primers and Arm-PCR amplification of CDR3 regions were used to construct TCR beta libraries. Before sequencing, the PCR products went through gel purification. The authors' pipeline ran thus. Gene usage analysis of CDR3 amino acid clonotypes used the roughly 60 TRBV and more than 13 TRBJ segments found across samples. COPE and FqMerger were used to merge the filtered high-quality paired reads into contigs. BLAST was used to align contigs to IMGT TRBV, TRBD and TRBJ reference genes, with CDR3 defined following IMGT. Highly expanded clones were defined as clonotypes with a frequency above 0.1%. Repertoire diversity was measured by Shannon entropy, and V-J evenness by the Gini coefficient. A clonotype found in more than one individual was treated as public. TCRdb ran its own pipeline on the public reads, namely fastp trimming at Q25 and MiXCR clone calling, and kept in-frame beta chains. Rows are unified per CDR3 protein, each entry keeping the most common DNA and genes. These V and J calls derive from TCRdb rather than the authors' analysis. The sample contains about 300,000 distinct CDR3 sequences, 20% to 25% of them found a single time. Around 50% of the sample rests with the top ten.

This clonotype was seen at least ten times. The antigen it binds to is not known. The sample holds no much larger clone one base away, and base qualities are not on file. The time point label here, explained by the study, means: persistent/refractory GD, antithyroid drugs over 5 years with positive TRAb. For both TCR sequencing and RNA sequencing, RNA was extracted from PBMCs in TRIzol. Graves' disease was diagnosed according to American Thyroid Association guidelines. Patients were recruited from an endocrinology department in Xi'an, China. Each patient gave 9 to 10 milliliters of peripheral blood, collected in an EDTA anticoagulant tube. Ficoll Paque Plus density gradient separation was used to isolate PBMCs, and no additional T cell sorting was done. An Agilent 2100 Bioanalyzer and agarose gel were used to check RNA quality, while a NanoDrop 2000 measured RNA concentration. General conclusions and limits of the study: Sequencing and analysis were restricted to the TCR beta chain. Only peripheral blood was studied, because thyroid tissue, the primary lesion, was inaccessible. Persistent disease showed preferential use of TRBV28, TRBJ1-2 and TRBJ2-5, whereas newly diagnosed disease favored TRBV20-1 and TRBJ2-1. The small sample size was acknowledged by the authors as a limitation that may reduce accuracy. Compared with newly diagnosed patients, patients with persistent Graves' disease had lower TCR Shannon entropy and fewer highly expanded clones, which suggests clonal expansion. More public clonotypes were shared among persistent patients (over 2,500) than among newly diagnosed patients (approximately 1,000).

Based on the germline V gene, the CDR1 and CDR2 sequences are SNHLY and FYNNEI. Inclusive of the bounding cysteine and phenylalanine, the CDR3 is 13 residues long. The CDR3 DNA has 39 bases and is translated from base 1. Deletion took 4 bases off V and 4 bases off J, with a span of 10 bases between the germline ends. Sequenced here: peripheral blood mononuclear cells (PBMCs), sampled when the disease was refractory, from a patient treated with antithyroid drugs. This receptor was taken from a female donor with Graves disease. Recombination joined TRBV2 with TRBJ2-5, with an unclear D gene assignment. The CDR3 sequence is CASSGQDGETQYF. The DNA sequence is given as TGTGCCAGCAGTGGGCAGGATGGAGAGACCCAGTACTTC.